Below, 32 T cell receptor beta chains from the same sample are listed, as sequenced in a study of blood T cell repertoires in COVID-19. Sequencing was performed with immunoSEQ multiplex PCR; in TCRdb, only in-frame clones are kept and a portion is missing. The table shows about 310,000 clones, with roughly 89% occurring only once. The source material was peripheral blood. The source of these receptors is a woman aged 40 to 50 with COVID-19, enrolled during active disease.

J is TRBJ1-6 and V is TRBV2; 8 nucleotides align to TRBD1. Germline lookup yields CDR1 SNHLY and CDR2 FYNNEI. This CDR3 has 14 residues. With V trimmed by 6 bases and J by 7 bases, 5 bases remained unmatched. DNA for the CDR3: TGTGCCAGCAGAGACAGGGGTGGGAATTCACCCCTCCACTTT. It specifies CASRDRGGNSPLHF.

This clone was recorded a few times. The chain carries TRBV19 and TRBJ1-1, with a weak D call TRBD1 (6 bases). The CDR3 length is 15 residues. The germline V gene has CDR1 LNHDA and CDR2 SQIVND (reference sequence). V was trimmed by 6 bases and J by 0 bases, leaving 14 bases between them. The CDR3 here is CASSTPDRLNTEAFF. The CDR3 nucleotides read TGTGCCAGTAGCACCCCGGACAGATTGAACACTGAAGCTTTCTTT. Using reference TRBV19 and TRBJ1-1 for the parts outside the CDR3, the full variable domain is DGGITQSPKYLFRKEGQNVTLSCEQNLNHDAMYWYRQDPGQGLRLIYYSQIVNDFQKGDIAEGYSVSREKKESFPLTVTSAQKNPTAFYLCASSTPDRLNTEAFFGQGTRLTVV.

The genes are TRBV19 and TRBJ2-7; 9 positions match TRBD1. The CDR3 has 13 residues. Trimming removed 5 bases from V and 3 bases from J; junction bases left unmatched: 2. From germline, CDR1 is LNHDA and CDR2 SQIVND (reference sequence). The CDR3 sequence: CASSRDRVYEQYF. CDR3 in DNA: TGTGCCAGTAGTCGGGACAGGGTCTACGAGCAGTACTTC.

This chain uses TRBV9 with TRBJ2-5; 8 bases map to TRBD2. There are 17 residues in the CDR3. V was clipped by 0 bases and J by 1 base; unmatched bases: 8. The germline gives CDR1 SGDLS, CDR2 YYNGEE. CDR3: CASSVGGRAGGQETQYF. The CDR3 nucleotides are TGTGCCAGCAGCGTAGGTGGGAGGGCGGGGGGCCAAGAGACCCAGTACTTC.

J is TRBJ2-7 and V is TRBV14, with TRBD1 identical over 9 bases. The germline gives CDR1 SGHDN, CDR2 FVKESK. This CDR3 comprises 14 residues. V lost 3 bases to trimming and J lost 2 bases; unmatched junction nucleotides: 2. The CDR3 is CASSQGQGPYEQYF. Here the CDR3 DNA reads TGTGCCAGCAGCCAGGGACAGGGACCCTACGAGCAGTACTTC.

This clone was seen a single time. V is TRBV20-1 and J is TRBJ1-2, with D hard to call. The CDR3 spans 11 residues. CDR1 and CDR2 from the germline V gene are DFQATT and SNEGSKA (reference sequence). The V end was cut by 6 bases, the J end by 5 bases, with 10 bases between. The CDR3 region has the DNA TGCAGTGCGCCACTGAGGTATGGCTACACCTTC. It codes for CSAPLRYGYTF.

V and J are TRBV9 and TRBJ1-6, with 11 bases identical to TRBD1. In germline, CDR1 is SGDLS, CDR2 YYNGEE. This CDR3 contains 14 residues. Trimming took 4 bases from V and 8 from J; bases not matched to a gene: 2. CDR3 coding DNA: TGTGCCAGCAGCCAGGGACAGGGGGATTCACCCCTCCACTTT. It encodes CASSQGQGDSPLHF.

The chain combines TRBV3-1 (or the pseudogene TRBV3-2) with TRBJ1-1; D not certain. The CDR3 consists of 13 residues. V was pared by 1 base and J by 0 bases, with 3 bases between. The germline V gene encodes CDR1 LGHDT and CDR2 YNNKEL (reference sequence). The CDR3 DNA sequence: TGTGCCAGCAGCCAAGTCTTGAACACTGAAGCTTTCTTT. Translated, it gives CASSQVLNTEAFF.

V and J are TRBV27 and TRBJ2-3, with 8 bases that match TRBD1. CDR3 size: 15 residues. CDR1 is MNHEY, CDR2 SMNVEV, per germline (reference sequence). With 6 bases clipped from V and 5 bases from J, the junction kept 10 bases outside the gene matches. This chain's CDR3 is CASSSPDRARDTQYF. CDR3 DNA: TGTGCCAGCAGCTCTCCGGACAGGGCGAGAGATACGCAGTATTTT.

The chain couples TRBV7-3 to TRBJ1-1, with no clear D. There are 14 residues in the CDR3. Germline lookup yields CDR1 SGHTA and CDR2 FQGTGA. Trimming shortened V by 1 base and J by 4 bases, and 10 bases separated the two germline ends. The CDR3 DNA is TGTGCCAGCAGCTTAAACTCGGTTTCCACTGAAGCTTTCTTT. It translates to CASSLNSVSTEAFF.

This CDR3 reads CASSIGDRGVQPQHF. For the CDR3, the DNA is TGTGCCAGTAGTATAGGGGACAGGGGGGTTCAGCCCCAGCATTTT. V usage is TRBV19 and J usage is TRBJ1-5; TRBD1 agrees at 11 bases. This CDR3 spans 15 amino acids. Per the germline V gene, CDR1 is LNHDA and CDR2 is SQIVND (reference sequence). The trim removed 1 base at V and 6 bases at J, leaving 2 bases unmatched.

V is TRBV14 and J is TRBJ1-1; no reliable D call. The ends were cut back, 5 bases at V and 3 bases at J, with 13 bases in the middle. Germline loops: CDR1 SGHDN, CDR2 FVKESK. The CDR3 consists of 14 residues. CDR3 loop: CASSAVSSDTEAFF. CDR3 in DNA: TGTGCCAGCAGCGCGGTCAGCTCGGACACTGAAGCTTTCTTT.

The rearrangement joins TRBV19 to TRBJ1-5; the match to TRBD1 covers 9 bases. Losses at the gene ends were 4 bases for V and 3 bases for J; bases not matched to a gene: 1. The CDR3 extends over 14 amino acids. In germline, CDR1 is LNHDA, CDR2 SQIVND (reference sequence). CDR3 residues: CASSRDRANQPQHF. CDR3 sequence (DNA): TGTGCCAGTAGTAGGGACAGGGCCAATCAGCCCCAGCATTTT.

J is TRBJ2-7 and V is TRBV30; unclear D gene. The V end was cut by 0 bases, the J end by 2 bases, with 8 bases between. Germline V gene sequence: CDR1 GTSNPN, CDR2 SVGIG (reference sequence). The CDR3 spans 13 residues. Here the CDR3 reads CAWSVAIPYEQYF. The CDR3 DNA is TGTGCCTGGAGTGTAGCCATTCCCTACGAGCAGTACTTC. Full variable domain (missing parts from reference TRBV30 and TRBJ2-7): SQTIHQWPATLVQPVGSPLSLECTVEGTSNPNLYWYRQAAGRGLQLLFYSVGIGQISSEVPQNLSASRPQDRQFILSSKKLLLSDSGFYLCAWSVAIPYEQYFGPGTRLTVT.

This chain uses TRBV3-1 (or the pseudogene TRBV3-2) with TRBJ2-3; 7 bases fit TRBD2. With 4 bases clipped from V and 1 base from J, the junction kept 5 bases outside the gene matches. The CDR3 has 15 residues. CDR1 is LGHDT, CDR2 YNNKEL, per germline (reference sequence). CDR3 amino acids: CASSPPGGGTDTQYF. The CDR3 DNA is TGTGCCAGCAGCCCCCCGGGGGGAGGCACAGATACGCAGTATTTT.

V and J are TRBV6-2 or TRBV6-3 and TRBJ1-2, with a weak D call TRBD1 (6 bases). The CDR3 has 14 residues. Germline lookup yields CDR1 MNHEY and CDR2 SVGEGT. Trimming took off 5 bases at V and 4 bases at J, with 14 bases between the two ends. CDR3: CASSIRTASYGYTF. For the CDR3, the DNA is TGTGCCAGCAGTATCAGGACAGCTAGCTATGGCTACACCTTC.

The CDR3 loop is CASSRDRNEKLFF. CDR3 coding DNA: TGTGCCAGCTCGCGGGACAGAAATGAAAAACTGTTTTTT. The chain joins TRBV18 to TRBJ1-4; TRBD1 matches at 7 bases. The CDR3 is 13 residues long. V trimming: 6 bases; J trimming: 5 bases; junction bases outside the gene matches: 3. Germline V gene lookup returns CDR1 KGHSH and CDR2 LQKENI.

CDR3 amino acids: CASSISSRGPEQFF. The CDR3 DNA follows: TGTGCCAGTAGTATTTCCAGCAGGGGGCCTGAGCAGTTCTTC. This chain joins TRBV19 and TRBJ2-1; 8 bases line up with TRBD1. The CDR3 sequence is 14 residues long. Per germline, CDR1 LNHDA and CDR2 SQIVND (reference sequence). V trimming: 3 bases; J trimming: 9 bases; junction bases outside the gene matches: 7. The complete variable domain, with remaining parts taken from reference TRBV19 and TRBJ2-1, reads DGGITQSPKYLFRKEGQNVTLSCEQNLNHDAMYWYRQDPGQGLRLIYYSQIVNDFQKGDIAEGYSVSREKKESFPLTVTSAQKNPTAFYLCASSISSRGPEQFFGPGTRLTVL.

With respect to this clone: The sample holds other DNA sequences that translate to the same CDR3. V is TRBV9 and J is TRBJ2-7; 11 positions agree with TRBD2. This CDR3 is built from 15 residues. After removal of 3 bases from V and 2 bases from J, the junction contained 4 bases not matched to a gene. Germline V gene lookup returns CDR1 SGDLS and CDR2 YYNGEE. The CDR3 coding sequence is TGTGCCAGCAGCGCCGGGACTAGCGGTACCTACGAGCAGTACTTC. Protein product: CASSAGTSGTYEQYF. The entire variable domain, with the rest obtained from reference TRBV9 and TRBJ2-7, is as follows: DSGVTQTPKHLITATGQRVTLRCSPRSGDLSVYWYQQSLDQGLQFLIQYYNGEERAKGNILERFSAQQFPDLHSELNLSSLELGDSALYFCASSAGTSGTYEQYFGPGTRLTVT.

V is TRBV5-1 and J is TRBJ1-6; a weak D match, TRBD1 (6 bases). CDR3 size: 17 residues. In germline, CDR1 is SGHRS, CDR2 YFSETQ. Trimming took 0 bases from V and 7 from J, leaving 17 bases between them. As DNA, the CDR3 is TGCGCCAGCAGCTTGGGTACAGGGAAGGGGTGGAATTCACCCCTCCACTTT. This codes for CASSLGTGKGWNSPLHF. Full variable domain (outside the CDR3, taken from reference TRBV5-1 and TRBJ1-6): KAGVTQTPRYLIKTRGQQVTLSCSPISGHRSVSWYQQTPGQGLQFLFEYFSETQRNKGNFPGRFSGRQFSNSRSEMNVSTLELGDSALYLCASSLGTGKGWNSPLHFGNGTRLTVT.

This CDR3 reads CASSAARTQGLTEAFF. The CDR3 DNA follows: TGCGCCAGCAGTGCGGCCCGAACACAGGGTTTGACTGAAGCTTTCTTT. This chain uses TRBV5-1 with TRBJ1-1; D perhaps matches TRBD1 (6 bases). Between the trimmed V and J ends, which lost 5 bases and 5 bases, there was a span of 22 bases. CDR3 length: 16 amino acids. Germline V CDR1 and CDR2: SGHRS, YFSETQ.

This clone was seen only once. The chain recombines TRBV28 with TRBJ2-1; 13 positions agree with TRBD2. J was trimmed by 6 bases and V by 2 bases; bases with no gene match: 4. Germline-derived CDR1 and CDR2 are MDHEN and SYDVKM. The CDR3 extends over 16 amino acids. CDR3: CASSLQGLAGINEQFF. The CDR3 coding sequence is TGTGCCAGCAGTTTACAGGGACTAGCGGGGATCAATGAGCAGTTCTTC.

J is TRBJ1-2 and V is TRBV12-2; TRBD1 is the table's D call and was not checked against the DNA. TRBV12-2 is reported as a pseudogene. The CDR3 is 14 amino acids. CDR3 nucleotides: TGTGCAAGTCGCCGAAGTACAGGGGGCGATGGCTACACCTTC. Protein product: CASRRSTGGDGYTF.

The chain employs TRBV20-1 and TRBJ2-3; D may be TRBD1 (5 bases). The germline CDR1 and CDR2 sequences are DFQATT and SNEGSKA (reference sequence). Trimming stripped 3 bases from V and 4 bases from J, with 8 bases between. This CDR3 region has 12 residues. CDR3 sequence reads: CSASQGPDTQYF. The CDR3 bases are TGCAGTGCTAGTCAGGGCCCAGATACGCAGTATTTT.

In DNA, the CDR3 is TGTGCCAGCAGCCTACAGGGGACAAACACTGAAGCTTTCTTT. It specifies CASSLQGTNTEAFF. The chain couples TRBV7-9 to TRBJ1-1; 7 nucleotides agree with TRBD1. This CDR3 contains 14 residues. Germline trimming cut 5 bases from V and 2 bases from J; bases unmatched to any gene: 5. Germline values: CDR1 SEHNR, CDR2 FQNEAQ (reference sequence).

This clone occurred once. The chain is built from TRBV27 and TRBJ2-6, with D perhaps matching TRBD2 (6 bases). CDR3 size: 19 residues. Germline V lookup: CDR1 MNHEY, CDR2 SMNVEV (reference sequence). V dropped 6 bases and J dropped 0 bases, with 21 bases sitting between them. In DNA form, the CDR3 reads TGTGCCAGCAGCCGACTCCGGAGGGGCCCGAGCTCTGGGGCCAACGTCCTGACTTTC. Translating it yields CASSRLRRGPSSGANVLTF.

The chain is built from TRBV7-3 and TRBJ1-1; tentatively, D is TRBD1 (5 bases). The CDR3 loop spans 12 amino acids. Deletions cut 6 bases from V and 2 bases from J, with 7 bases between. The germline V gene has CDR1 SGHTA and CDR2 FQGTGA. The CDR3 DNA is TGTGCCAGCAGGACAGATAACACTGAAGCTTTCTTT. It encodes CASRTDNTEAFF.

This clone appeared a single time. The J gene is TRBJ2-7, the V gene TRBV2; D may be TRBD2 (6 bases). CDR1 is SNHLY, CDR2 FYNNEI, per germline. V was shortened by 6 bases and J by 5 bases, with 14 bases between the two germline ends. This CDR3 is 13 amino acids long. The DNA for the CDR3 is TGTGCCAGCAGCTTGACTAGGGAGAACGAGCAGTACTTC. It encodes CASSLTRENEQYF. Variable domain in full (rest from reference TRBV2 and TRBJ2-7): EPEVTQTPSHQVTQMGQEVILRCVPISNHLYFYWYRQILGQKVEFLVSFYNNEISEKSEIFDDQFSVERPDGSNFTLKIRSTKLEDSAMYFCASSLTRENEQYFGPGTRLTVT.

The V call is TRBV6-1, the J call TRBJ1-4; maybe TRBD1 (6 bases). The V and J ends lost 1 base and 7 bases respectively, with 10 bases between them. The CDR3 has 14 amino acids. Germline V gene sequence: CDR1 MNHNS, CDR2 SASEGT. CDR3 protein: CASSEVTGSEKLFF. CDR3 nucleotide sequence: TGTGCCAGCAGTGAAGTGACAGGTAGTGAAAAACTGTTTTTT.

This clone has a single count. This sequence joins TRBV27 and TRBJ2-7; TRBD1 is a possible D gene (6 bases). Germline assignment: CDR1 MNHEY and CDR2 SMNVEV (reference sequence). The germline V and J ends were trimmed by 3 bases and 3 bases, with 15 bases remaining between them. The CDR3 is 15 residues long. CDR3 bases: TGTGCCAGCAGTTTGAGAGGAGGACAGATCTACGAGCAGTACTTC. Amino acids: CASSLRGGQIYEQYF.

This chain joins TRBV9 and TRBJ2-5, with 7 positions matching TRBD2. The V gene end was trimmed by 3 bases and the J gene end by 5 bases; junction bases not matched to a gene: 22. Looked up from germline, CDR1 is SGDLS and CDR2 is YYNGEE. The CDR3 consists of 19 residues. The CDR3 DNA sequence: TGTGCCAGCAGCGCACACTCTAGCGGCGGGGCTAGCGAAAAGGAGACCCAGTACTTC. Protein: CASSAHSSGGASEKETQYF.

The chain has TRBV30 and TRBJ2-7; the match to TRBD1 covers 7 bases. J was trimmed by 3 bases and V by 1 base; bases with no gene match: 3. In germline, CDR1 is GTSNPN, CDR2 SVGIG (reference sequence). The CDR3 is 13 residues long. In DNA form, the CDR3 reads TGTGCCTGGAGTGAGGGGGCCTACTACGAGCAGTACTTC. Protein: CAWSEGAYYEQYF.